This T cell receptor (beta chain) was obtained from a study of blood T cell repertoires in COVID-19. At the level of the study: COVID-19 samples, acute and convalescent, were from the United States, Italy and Spain.

Profiled with immunoSEQ multiplex PCR; TCRdb holds only in-frame clones, not every one. The repertoire holds roughly 100,000 clones, with approximately 82% as singletons. The germline CDR1 and CDR2 sequences are SGHAT and FQNNGV. CDR3 length equals 14 residues. The V gene lost 3 bases and the J gene lost 5 bases, with 13 bases spanning the gap. Sequencing was performed on peripheral blood. The genes are TRBV11-2 and TRBJ2-5; perhaps TRBD1 as D (6 bases). The origin of this receptor is an elderly woman with acute or convalescent COVID-19. This CDR3 is CASSFQGKEETQYF. For the CDR3, the DNA is TGTGCCAGCAGCTTTCAGGGGAAGGAGGAGACCCAGTACTTC.